Below are 15 T cell receptor beta chains sequenced from a single sample in a study of T cell changes during pregnancy in multiple sclerosis. Data came from immunoSEQ multiplex PCR; TCRdb stores just in-frame clones and leaves some out. The sample yields tens of thousands of clones, about nine tenths seen once. This specimen was peripheral blood, taken in the second trimester of pregnancy. These receptor sequences come from a female donor with multiple sclerosis, enrolled in a pregnancy study.

CDR3 in DNA: TGTGCCAGCAGCTTTACTGCGGGGGCGTCCTACAATGAGCAGTTCTTC. This codes for CASSFTAGASYNEQFF. V and J are TRBV13 and TRBJ2-1; D may be TRBD2 (7 bases). The CDR3 totals 16 residues. Germline CDR1 is PRHDT and CDR2 is FYEKMQ (reference sequence). V lost 3 bases to trimming and J lost 1 base, with 13 bases between them.

J is TRBJ2-1 and V is TRBV11-3, with 9 bases that match TRBD2. The ends lost 3 bases at V and 9 bases at J; junction bases unmatched: 9. The CDR3 sequence is 15 residues long. Germline CDR1 and CDR2: SGHNT and YENEEA. CDR3 residues: CASSLGGGGAAEQFF. As DNA, the CDR3 is TGTGCCAGCAGCTTGGGTGGCGGGGGGGCCGCTGAGCAGTTCTTC.

V is TRBV14 and J is TRBJ2-2; a possible D gene is TRBD2 (5 bases). Trimming cost V 1 base and J 4 bases, with 19 bases left between them. The CDR3 sequence is 18 residues long. CDR1 is SGHDN and CDR2 is FVKESK in the germline V gene. CDR3 loop: CASSQVNGPSRFTGELFF. CDR3 DNA: TGTGCCAGCAGCCAAGTTAATGGTCCTAGCAGATTCACCGGGGAGCTGTTTTTT.

The chain uses TRBV28 and TRBJ2-7; maybe TRBD1 (5 bases). Germline assignment: CDR1 MDHEN and CDR2 SYDVKM. V was clipped by 7 bases and J by 1 base, with 14 bases between them. CDR3 length equals 14 residues. The CDR3 nucleotides are TGTGCCAGCACCTTTTCCGCAGGGTCCTACGAGCAGTACTTC. Translated: CASTFSAGSYEQYF.

This sequence joins TRBV6-6 and TRBJ1-1, with TRBD1 as a possible D gene (6 bases). V was cut by 4 bases and J by 0 bases, with 9 bases left in between. The CDR3 extends over 14 amino acids. CDR1 and CDR2 from the germline V gene are MNHNY and SVGAGI (reference sequence). The CDR3 nucleotides read TGTGCCAGCAGTTTTACAGGGATGAACACTGAAGCTTTCTTT. It is translated as CASSFTGMNTEAFF.

The J gene is TRBJ2-1, the V gene TRBV27; 15 bases agree with TRBD2. V gave up 5 bases and J gave up 6 bases; unmatched junction bases: 5. The germline CDR1 and CDR2 sequences are MNHEY and SMNVEV (reference sequence). The CDR3 extends over 16 amino acids. CDR3 coding DNA: TGTGCCAGCAGTCCGGGACTAGCGGGAGGAGGCAATGAGCAGTTCTTC. Translation: CASSPGLAGGGNEQFF.

V gene TRBV15 combines with J gene TRBJ1-1; D not resolved. V gave up 6 bases and J gave up 1 base, with 15 bases separating them. CDR3 length: 15 amino acids. The germline gives CDR1 LNHNV, CDR2 YYDKDF (reference sequence). The CDR3 region is CATRKALPGNTEAFF. CDR3 DNA: TGTGCCACCAGGAAGGCCCTTCCGGGGAACACTGAAGCTTTCTTT.

The rearrangement joins TRBV27 to TRBJ2-1; 14 nucleotides match TRBD2. The CDR3 has 15 amino acids. CDR1 is MNHEY, CDR2 SMNVEV, per germline (reference sequence). Losses at the gene ends were 5 bases for V and 7 bases for J; bases not matched to a gene: 4. The CDR3 sequence: CASSRTSGRINEQFF. DNA for the CDR3: TGTGCCAGCAGTCGGACTAGCGGGAGGATTAATGAGCAGTTCTTC.

The V call is TRBV7-9, the J call TRBJ2-7, with D tentatively TRBD2 (6 bases). The ends were cut back, 1 base at V and 6 bases at J, with 10 bases in the middle. Germline V gene data show CDR1 as SEHNR and CDR2 as FQNEAQ (reference sequence). CDR3 size: 13 residues. CDR3 protein: CASSLDQGGEQYF. The CDR3 DNA reads as TGTGCCAGCAGCTTAGACCAGGGAGGCGAGCAGTACTTC.

This clone has just one count. The chain recombines TRBV10-3 with TRBJ2-3, with D uncertain. With 1 base removed from V and 6 bases from J, the gap between germline ends came to 14 bases. The CDR3 is made up of 15 amino acids. Germline values: CDR1 ENHRY, CDR2 SYGVKD. As DNA, the CDR3 is TGTGCCATCAGTGAGTTGTATGAGGAGTCGGATACGCAGTATTTT. This translates into CAISELYEESDTQYF.

The chain combines TRBV29-1 with TRBJ2-3; D perhaps matches TRBD2 (5 bases). Germline CDR1 SQVTM, CDR2 ANQGSEA. Trimming took 4 bases from V and 2 from J, leaving 10 bases between them. The CDR3 spans 13 residues. CDR3 DNA: TGCAGCGTTGGAGGGCGGAACACAGATACGCAGTATTTT. Translation: CSVGGRNTDTQYF.

The chain links TRBV15 to TRBJ2-7; D ambiguous. Looked up from germline, CDR1 is LNHNV and CDR2 is YYDKDF (reference sequence). The CDR3 runs 11 residues. V was trimmed by 8 bases and J by 4 bases, leaving 9 bases between them. In DNA form, the CDR3 reads TGTGCCACCCGGAGTGGTTACGAGCAGTACTTC. It yields the protein CATRSGYEQYF.

The chain has TRBV7-3 and TRBJ1-1, with D possibly matching TRBD1 (5 bases). Germline V gene lookup returns CDR1 SGHTA and CDR2 FQGTGA. V was cut by 5 bases and J by 1 base, with 8 bases left in between. The CDR3 consists of 13 residues. The CDR3 region is CASSLGQNTEAFF. The CDR3 nucleotides read TGTGCCAGCAGCCTCGGACAGAACACTGAAGCTTTCTTT.

The chain recombines TRBV28 with TRBJ2-1; D may be TRBD2 (6 bases). CDR1 is MDHEN, CDR2 SYDVKM, per germline. This CDR3 region has 16 residues. Trimming cost V 5 bases and J 2 bases, with 16 bases left between them. Written as DNA, the CDR3 is TGTGCCAGCAGTGACCTGATGGGCGGGACCTACAATGAGCAGTTCTTC. Translating gives CASSDLMGGTYNEQFF.

The chain uses TRBV5-1 and TRBJ1-1; D is unclear. The length of the CDR3 is 14 residues. The germline CDR1 and CDR2 sequences are SGHRS and YFSETQ. Trimming stripped 0 bases from V and 7 bases from J, with 13 bases between. The CDR3 DNA follows: TGCGCCAGCAGCTTGGGAGGGTATAAGTTTGAAGCTTTCTTT. Protein sequence: CASSLGGYKFEAFF.